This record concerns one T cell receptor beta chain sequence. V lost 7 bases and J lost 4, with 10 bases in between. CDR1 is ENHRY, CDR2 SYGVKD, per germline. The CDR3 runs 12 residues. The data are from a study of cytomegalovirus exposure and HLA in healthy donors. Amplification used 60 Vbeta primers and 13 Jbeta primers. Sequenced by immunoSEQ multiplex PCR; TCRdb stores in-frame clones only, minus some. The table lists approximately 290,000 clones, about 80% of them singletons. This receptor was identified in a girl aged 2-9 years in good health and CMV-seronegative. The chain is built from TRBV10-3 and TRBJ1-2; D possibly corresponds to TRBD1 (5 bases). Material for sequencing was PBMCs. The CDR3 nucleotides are TGTGCCATCATGACAGAGCTCTATGGCTACACCTTC. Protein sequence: CAIMTELYGYTF.